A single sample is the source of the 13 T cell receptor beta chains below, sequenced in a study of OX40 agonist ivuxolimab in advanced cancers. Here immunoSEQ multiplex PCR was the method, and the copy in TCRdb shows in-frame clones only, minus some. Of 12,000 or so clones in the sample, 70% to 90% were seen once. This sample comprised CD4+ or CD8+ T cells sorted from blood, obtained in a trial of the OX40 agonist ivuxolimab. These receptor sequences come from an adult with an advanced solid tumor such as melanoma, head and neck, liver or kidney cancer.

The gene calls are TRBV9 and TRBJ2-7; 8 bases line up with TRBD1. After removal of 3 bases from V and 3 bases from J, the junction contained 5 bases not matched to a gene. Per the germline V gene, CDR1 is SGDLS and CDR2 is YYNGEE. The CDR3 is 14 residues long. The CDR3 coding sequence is TGTGCCAGCAGCGCCGGCGGGACAGGCTACGAGCAGTACTTC. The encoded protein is CASSAGGTGYEQYF. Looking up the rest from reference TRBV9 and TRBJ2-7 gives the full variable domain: DSGVTQTPKHLITATGQRVTLRCSPRSGDLSVYWYQQSLDQGLQFLIQYYNGEERAKGNILERFSAQQFPDLHSELNLSSLELGDSALYFCASSAGGTGYEQYFGPGTRLTVT.

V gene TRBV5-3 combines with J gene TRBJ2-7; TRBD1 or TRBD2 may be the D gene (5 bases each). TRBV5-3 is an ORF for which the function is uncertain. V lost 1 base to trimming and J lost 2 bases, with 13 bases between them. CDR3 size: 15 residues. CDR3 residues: CARSLTGTLTYEQYF. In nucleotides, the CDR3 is TGTGCCAGAAGCTTGACCGGGACCTTGACCTACGAGCAGTACTTC.

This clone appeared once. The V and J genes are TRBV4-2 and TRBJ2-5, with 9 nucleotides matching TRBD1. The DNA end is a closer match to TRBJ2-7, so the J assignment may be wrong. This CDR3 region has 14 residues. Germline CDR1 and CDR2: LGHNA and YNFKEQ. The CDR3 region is CASSQGTGDYEQYF. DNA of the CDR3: TGTGCCAGCAGCCAAGGGACAGGGGACTACGAGCAGTACTTC.

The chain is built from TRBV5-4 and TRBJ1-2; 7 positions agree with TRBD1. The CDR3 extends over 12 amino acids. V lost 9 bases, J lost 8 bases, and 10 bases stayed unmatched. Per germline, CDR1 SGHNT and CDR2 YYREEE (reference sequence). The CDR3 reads CAINQGDRGYTF. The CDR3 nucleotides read TGTGCCATCAACCAGGGGGATAGGGGCTACACCTTC.

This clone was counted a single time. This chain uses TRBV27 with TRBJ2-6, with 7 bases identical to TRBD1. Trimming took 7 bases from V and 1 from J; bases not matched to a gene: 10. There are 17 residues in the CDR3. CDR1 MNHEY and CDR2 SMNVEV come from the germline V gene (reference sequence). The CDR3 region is CASTSGTDLSGANVLTF. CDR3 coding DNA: TGTGCCAGCACCTCCGGGACAGACCTTTCTGGGGCCAACGTCCTGACTTTC.

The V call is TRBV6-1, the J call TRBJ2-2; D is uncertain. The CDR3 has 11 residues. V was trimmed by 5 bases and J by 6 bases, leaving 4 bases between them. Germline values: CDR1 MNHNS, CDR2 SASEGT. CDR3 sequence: CASSYPGELFF. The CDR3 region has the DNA TGTGCCAGCAGTTATCCCGGGGAGCTGTTTTTT.

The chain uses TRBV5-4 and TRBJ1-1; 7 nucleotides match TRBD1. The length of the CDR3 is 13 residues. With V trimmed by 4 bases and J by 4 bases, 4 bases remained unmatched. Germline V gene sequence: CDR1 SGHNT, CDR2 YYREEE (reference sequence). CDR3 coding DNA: TGTGCCAGCAGCCCAGGGGGGAGCACTGAAGCTTTCTTT. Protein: CASSPGGSTEAFF.

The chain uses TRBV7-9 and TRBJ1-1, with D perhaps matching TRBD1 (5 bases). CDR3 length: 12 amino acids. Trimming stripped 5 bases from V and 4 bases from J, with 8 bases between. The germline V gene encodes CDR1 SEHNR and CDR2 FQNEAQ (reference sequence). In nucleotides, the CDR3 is TGTGCCAGCAGCCAAGGGGTCACTGAAGCTTTCTTT. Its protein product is CASSQGVTEAFF.

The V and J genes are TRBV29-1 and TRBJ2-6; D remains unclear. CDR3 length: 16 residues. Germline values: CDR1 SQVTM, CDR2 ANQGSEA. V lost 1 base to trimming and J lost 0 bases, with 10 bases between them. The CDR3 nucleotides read TGCAGCGTTGAAGTCTGGGATAGCTCTGGGGCCAACGTCCTGACTTTC. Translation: CSVEVWDSSGANVLTF.

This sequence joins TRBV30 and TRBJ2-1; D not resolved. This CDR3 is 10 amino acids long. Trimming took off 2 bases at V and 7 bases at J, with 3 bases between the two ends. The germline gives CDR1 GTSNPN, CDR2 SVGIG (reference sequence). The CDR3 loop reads CAWSSNEQFF. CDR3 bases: TGTGCCTGGAGTTCGAATGAGCAGTTCTTC.

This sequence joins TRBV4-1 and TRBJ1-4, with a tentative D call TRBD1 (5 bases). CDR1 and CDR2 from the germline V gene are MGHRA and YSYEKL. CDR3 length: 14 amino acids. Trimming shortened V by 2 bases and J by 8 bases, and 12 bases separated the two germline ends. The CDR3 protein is CASSQWGSREKLFF. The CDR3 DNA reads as TGCGCCAGCAGCCAATGGGGGTCTAGAGAAAAACTGTTTTTT.

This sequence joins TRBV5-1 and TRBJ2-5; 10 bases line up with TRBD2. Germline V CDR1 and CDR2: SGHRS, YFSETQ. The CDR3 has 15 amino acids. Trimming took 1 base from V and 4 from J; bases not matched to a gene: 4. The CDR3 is CASSLSGREIETQYF. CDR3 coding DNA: TGCGCCAGCAGCTTGAGCGGGAGGGAGATAGAGACCCAGTACTTC.

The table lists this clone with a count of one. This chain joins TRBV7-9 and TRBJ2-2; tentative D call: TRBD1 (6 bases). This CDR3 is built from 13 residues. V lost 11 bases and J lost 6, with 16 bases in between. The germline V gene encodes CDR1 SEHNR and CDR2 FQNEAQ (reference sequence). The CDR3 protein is CADRLLTSGELFF. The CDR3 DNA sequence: TGTGCCGACAGGCTACTCACCTCCGGGGAGCTGTTTTTT.